Listed below are T cell receptor beta chains from one sample, sequenced in a study of post-analysis software for immune sequencing data. From the PCR reads, TCRdb called clonotypes with MiXCR, one entry per CDR3 protein. The sample lists about 400,000 distinct CDR3 sequences; less than 35% were seen once. The sample consisted of blood. The source is a girl aged 10-17 years with multiple sclerosis. Each CDR3 is given with its conserved first and last residue. The D gene is left open where the match is weak. Not all rows give a size; the values are once, few, many and, for expanded clones, a class.

clone size: once
D gene: TRBD1
J gene: TRBJ2-7
V gene: TRBV2
CDR3 DNA: TGTGCCAGCAGGGGAGGGACAGGGCACTACGAGCAGTACTTC
CDR3 protein: CASRGGTGHYEQYF

clone size: .
D gene: .
J gene: TRBJ2-3
V gene: TRBV5-6
CDR3 DNA: TGTGCCAGCAGCTCCCGGTCCGGTGGTGATACGCAGTATTTT
CDR3 protein: CASSSRSGGDTQYF

clone size: .
D gene: .
J gene: TRBJ2-7
V gene: TRBV7-9
CDR3 DNA: TGTGCCAGCAGCTCGGAACCTACCTACGAGCAGTACTTC
CDR3 protein: CASSSEPTYEQYF

clone size: .
D gene: .
J gene: TRBJ2-3
V gene: TRBV2
CDR3 DNA: TGTGCCAGCATCCATTGGGGACGCGATACGCAGTATTTT
CDR3 protein: CASIHWGRDTQYF

clone size: .
D gene: TRBD1
J gene: TRBJ2-1
V gene: TRBV6-6
CDR3 DNA: TGTGCCAGCAGTCCGACAGGGGACCCCCTTAGGAATGAGCAGTTCTTC
CDR3 protein: CASSPTGDPLRNEQFF

clone size: once
D gene: .
J gene: TRBJ2-1
V gene: TRBV9
CDR3 DNA: TGTGCCAGCAGCGGTGGGATCGAGGGGTGGTCCTACAATGAGCAGTTCTTC
CDR3 protein: CASSGGIEGWSYNEQFF

clone size: few
D gene: .
J gene: TRBJ1-4
V gene: TRBV20-1
CDR3 DNA: TGCAGTGCTTGGGTCCCCCCGGATAATGAAAAACTGTTTTTT
CDR3 protein: CSAWVPPDNEKLFF

clone size: .
D gene: .
J gene: TRBJ1-2
V gene: TRBV4-1
CDR3 DNA: TGCGCCAGCAGCTACTGGGACCTGGAGTATGGCTACACCTTC
CDR3 protein: CASSYWDLEYGYTF

clone size: .
D gene: .
J gene: TRBJ1-4
V gene: TRBV20-1
CDR3 DNA: TGCAGTGCTGCCGACCCGGGACGGAAGATGGGGGGTGAAAAACTGTTTTTT
CDR3 protein: CSAADPGRKMGGEKLFF

clone size: .
D gene: .
J gene: TRBJ1-4
V gene: TRBV18
CDR3 DNA: TGTGCCAGCTCACCACTTTACACTGCAACTAATGAAAAACTGTTTTTT
CDR3 protein: CASSPLYTATNEKLFF

clone size: few
D gene: TRBD1
J gene: TRBJ2-7
V gene: TRBV7-6
CDR3 DNA: TGTGCCAGCAGCTCCGTTGGGGCAGGGGGCAGAGGGACCGGCGAGCAGTACTTC
CDR3 protein: CASSSVGAGGRGTGEQYF

clone size: few
D gene: TRBD2
J gene: TRBJ2-7
V gene: TRBV7-2
CDR3 DNA: TGTGCCAGCAGCTTAGCGGCGGGGGGGAACAATGAGCAGTACTTC
CDR3 protein: CASSLAAGGNNEQYF

clone size: .
D gene: .
J gene: TRBJ1-5
V gene: TRBV15
CDR3 DNA: TGTGCCACCAGCACCCGACAAGGCCATAGCAATCAGCCCCAGCATTTT
CDR3 protein: CATSTRQGHSNQPQHF

clone size: .
D gene: TRBD1
J gene: TRBJ2-1
V gene: TRBV5-8
CDR3 DNA: TGTGCCAGCAGCTCCCTCGGACAGGGGTTGGATGAGCAGTTCTTC
CDR3 protein: CASSSLGQGLDEQFF

clone size: .
D gene: .
J gene: TRBJ2-7
V gene: TRBV10-3
CDR3 DNA: TGTGCCATCAGTGAAGGCATTAGCTACGAGCAGTACTTC
CDR3 protein: CAISEGISYEQYF